This T cell receptor beta chain stems from a study of cytomegalovirus exposure and HLA in healthy donors. Looking at the study overall: As released early, the data held 85 million to 95 million unique TCRs from HLA-typed donors.

Notes on the study in general: The authors later linked a missense DCLRE1C variant to TCR beta V- and J-gene trimming. In a later analysis, specific HLA alleles were associated with 15,000 to 20,000 TCR beta sequences at a 0.05 false discovery rate.

This PCR relied on a set of 60 Vbeta primers and 13 Jbeta primers. Assay: immunoSEQ multiplex PCR; the TCRdb copy retains only in-frame clones and omits some. The sample shows 75,000 to 95,000 clones, approximately 84% of them seen only once. Comment on this clone: Its antigen is unknown.

The donors (healthy individuals) were bone marrow donors. V lost 3 bases and J lost 4, with 13 bases in between. The germline V gene encodes CDR1 SGHNT and CDR2 YENEEA. The CDR3 is 14 amino acids. This chain joins TRBV11-3 and TRBJ2-7; maybe TRBD2 (6 bases). The clonotype originates from a man aged 18 to 30 in good health and CMV-seronegative. The sample was PBMCs. CDR3 sequence (DNA): TGTGCCAGCAGCTTCGGGAGAGGTGCTTACGAGCAGTACTTC. Translation: CASSFGRGAYEQYF.